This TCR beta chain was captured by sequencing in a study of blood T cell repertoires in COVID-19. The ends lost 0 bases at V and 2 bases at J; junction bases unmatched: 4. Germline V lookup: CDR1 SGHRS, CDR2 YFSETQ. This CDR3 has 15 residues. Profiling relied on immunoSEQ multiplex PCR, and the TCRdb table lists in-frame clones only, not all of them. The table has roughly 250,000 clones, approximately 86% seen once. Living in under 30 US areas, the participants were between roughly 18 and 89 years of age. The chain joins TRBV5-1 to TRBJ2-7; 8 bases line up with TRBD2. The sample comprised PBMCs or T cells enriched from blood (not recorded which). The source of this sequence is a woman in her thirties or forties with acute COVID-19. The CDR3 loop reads CASSLALAVTYEQYF. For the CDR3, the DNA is TGCGCCAGCAGCTTGGCACTAGCGGTCACCTACGAGCAGTACTTC.